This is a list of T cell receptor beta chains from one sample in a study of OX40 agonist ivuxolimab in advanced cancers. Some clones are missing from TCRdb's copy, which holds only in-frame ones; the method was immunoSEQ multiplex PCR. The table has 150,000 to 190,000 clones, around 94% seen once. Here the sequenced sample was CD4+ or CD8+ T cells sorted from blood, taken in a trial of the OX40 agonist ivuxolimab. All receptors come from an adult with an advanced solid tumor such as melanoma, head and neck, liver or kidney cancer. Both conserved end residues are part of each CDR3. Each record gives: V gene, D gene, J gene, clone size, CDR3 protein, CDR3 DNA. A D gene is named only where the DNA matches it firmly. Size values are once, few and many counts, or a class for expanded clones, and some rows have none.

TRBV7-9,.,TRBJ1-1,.,CASSLSVGNTEAFF,TGTGCCAGCAGCTTAAGCGTTGGGAACACTGAAGCTTTCTTT
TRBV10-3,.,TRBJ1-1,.,CAISAPQGSANTEAFF,TGTGCCATCAGTGCTCCTCAGGGGTCTGCGAACACTGAAGCTTTCTTT
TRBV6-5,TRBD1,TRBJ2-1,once,CASSLGAGGYNEQFF,TGTGCCAGCAGTTTGGGGGCAGGGGGCTACAATGAGCAGTTCTTC
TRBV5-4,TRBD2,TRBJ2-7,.,CASSWPGLAGSAVDEQYF,TGTGCCAGCAGCTGGCCGGGACTAGCGGGATCCGCCGTAGACGAGCAGTACTTC
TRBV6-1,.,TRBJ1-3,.,CASSALTGPGNTIYF,TGTGCCAGCAGTGCACTCACAGGACCTGGAAACACCATATATTTT
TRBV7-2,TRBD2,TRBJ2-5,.,CASSLATSGRVETQYF,TGTGCCAGCAGCTTAGCGACTAGCGGGAGGGTAGAGACCCAGTACTTC
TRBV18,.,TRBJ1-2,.,CASSPPGLKDYGYTF,TGTGCCAGCTCACCACCCGGGTTGAAAGACTATGGCTACACCTTC
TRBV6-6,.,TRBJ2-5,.,CASSYLLAPTQYF,TGTGCCAGCAGTTACCTATTAGCTCCGACCCAGTACTTC
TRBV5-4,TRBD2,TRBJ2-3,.,CASSLTLAGDTQYF,TGTGCCAGCAGCTTAACTCTAGCGGGAGATACGCAGTATTTT
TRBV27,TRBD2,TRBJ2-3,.,CASSFRVSGGTDTQYF,TGTGCCAGCAGTTTTCGGGTTAGCGGGGGCACAGATACGCAGTATTTT
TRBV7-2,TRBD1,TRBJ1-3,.,CASSLSGTAGNTIYF,TGTGCCAGCAGCCTATCCGGGACAGCTGGAAACACCATATATTTT
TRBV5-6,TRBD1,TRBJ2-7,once,CASSLAPGGRSYEQYF,TGTGCCAGCAGCTTGGCTCCAGGGGGTAGGTCCTACGAGCAGTACTTC
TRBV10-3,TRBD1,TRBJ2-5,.,CAISGTGGETQYF,TGTGCCATCAGTGGGACAGGGGGAGAGACCCAGTACTTC
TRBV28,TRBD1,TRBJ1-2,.,CASLTGVGGYTF,TGTGCCAGCCTGACAGGGGTAGGTGGCTACACCTTC
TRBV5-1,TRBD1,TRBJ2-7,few,CASRPRGQGGAYEQYF,TGCGCCAGCAGACCCCGAGGACAGGGGGGAGCCTACGAGCAGTACTTC
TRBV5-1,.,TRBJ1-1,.,CASSPTRQGLNTEAFF,TGCGCCAGCAGCCCGACCCGCCAGGGCTTAAACACTGAAGCTTTCTTT
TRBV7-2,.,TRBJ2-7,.,CASTPGAGESGYEQYF,TGTGCCAGCACCCCAGGGGCGGGGGAGTCGGGCTACGAGCAGTACTTC
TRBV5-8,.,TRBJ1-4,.,CASSTPGQSLEKLFF,TGTGCCAGCAGTACCCCCGGACAGTCCCTTGAAAAACTGTTTTTT
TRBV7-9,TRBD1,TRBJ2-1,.,CASSLGVTGEVDNEQFF,TGTGCCAGCAGCTTAGGTGTGACAGGGGAGGTTGACAATGAGCAGTTCTTC
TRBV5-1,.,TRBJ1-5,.,CASSLEPYSNQPQHF,TGCGCCAGCAGCTTGGAACCTTATAGCAATCAGCCCCAGCATTTT
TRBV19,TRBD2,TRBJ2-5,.,CASSVGLAAATETQYF,TGTGCCAGTAGTGTGGGACTAGCAGCCGCGACGGAGACCCAGTACTTC
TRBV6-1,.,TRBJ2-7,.,CASSEVGGLYEQYF,TGTGCCAGCAGTGAAGTGGGGGGTCTCTACGAGCAGTACTTC
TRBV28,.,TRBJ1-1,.,CAARVGGRVTEAFF,TGTGCCGCCCGGGTTGGGGGAAGAGTCACTGAAGCTTTCTTT
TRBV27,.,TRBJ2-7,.,CASSRRSSYEQYF,TGTGCCAGCAGTCGGAGGAGCTCCTACGAGCAGTACTTC
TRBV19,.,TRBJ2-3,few,CASSIGALRGADTQYF,TGTGCCAGTAGTATCGGCGCCTTACGGGGCGCAGATACGCAGTATTTT
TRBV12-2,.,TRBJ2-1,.,CASRSSSGAAKGEQFF,TGTGCAAGTCGCTCCTCTAGCGGGGCCGCTAAGGGTGAGCAGTTCTTC
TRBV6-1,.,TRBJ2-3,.,CASSNRVREDTQYF,TGTGCCAGCAGCAACAGGGTGCGTGAAGATACGCAGTATTTT
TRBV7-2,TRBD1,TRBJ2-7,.,CASSPDRNSYEQYF,TGTGCCAGCAGCCCGGACAGGAACTCCTACGAGCAGTACTTC